This TCR beta chain was identified during a study of T cells after yellow fever vaccination. In the study overall: Preparation of the low-cell-number fractions used SMART-Seq v4 Ultra Low Input.

TCRdb reprocessed the 5' RACE reads via MiXCR and lists one record per CDR3 protein. The sample contains about 300,000 distinct CDR3 sequences, less than 9.5% of which appear only once. This CDR3 is 14 amino acids long. Per the germline V gene, CDR1 is SGHRS and CDR2 is YFSETQ. V was pared by 4 bases and J by 6 bases, with 3 bases of the junction left unmatched. In its sample, this clonotype was seen many times. The J gene is TRBJ2-1, the V gene TRBV5-1; 11 nucleotides line up with TRBD1. Sequenced here: CD4+ T cells sorted from PBMCs, sampled 5 days after the yellow fever booster vaccination. This TCR came from a man between 18 and 35 years old who received the YFV17D yellow fever vaccine. The CDR3 loop is CASSEGTGGNEQFF. CDR3 sequence (DNA): TGCGCCAGCAGCGAAGGGACAGGGGGCAATGAGCAGTTCTTC.